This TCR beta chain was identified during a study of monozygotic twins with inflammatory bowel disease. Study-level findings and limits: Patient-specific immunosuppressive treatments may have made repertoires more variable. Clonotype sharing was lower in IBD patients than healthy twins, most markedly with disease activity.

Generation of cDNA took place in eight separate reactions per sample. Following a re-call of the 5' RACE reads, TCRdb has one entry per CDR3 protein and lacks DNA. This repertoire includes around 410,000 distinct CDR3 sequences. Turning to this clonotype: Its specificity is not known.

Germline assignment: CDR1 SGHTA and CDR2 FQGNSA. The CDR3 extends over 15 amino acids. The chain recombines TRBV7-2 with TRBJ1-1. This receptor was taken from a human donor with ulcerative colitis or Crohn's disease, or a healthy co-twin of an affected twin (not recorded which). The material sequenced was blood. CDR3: CASSLRLAGRTEAFF.